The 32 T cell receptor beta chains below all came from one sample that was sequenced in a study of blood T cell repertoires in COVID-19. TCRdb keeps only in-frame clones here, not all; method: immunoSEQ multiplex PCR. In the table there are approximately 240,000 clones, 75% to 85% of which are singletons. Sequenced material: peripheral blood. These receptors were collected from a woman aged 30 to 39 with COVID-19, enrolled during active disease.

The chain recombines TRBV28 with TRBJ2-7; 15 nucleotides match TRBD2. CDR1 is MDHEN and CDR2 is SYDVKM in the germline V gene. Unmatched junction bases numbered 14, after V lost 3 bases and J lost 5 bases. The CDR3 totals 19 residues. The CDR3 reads CASSLGLAGGRRGSHEQYF. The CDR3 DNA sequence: TGTGCCAGCAGTTTGGGACTAGCGGGGGGACGGAGGGGGTCCCACGAGCAGTACTTC.

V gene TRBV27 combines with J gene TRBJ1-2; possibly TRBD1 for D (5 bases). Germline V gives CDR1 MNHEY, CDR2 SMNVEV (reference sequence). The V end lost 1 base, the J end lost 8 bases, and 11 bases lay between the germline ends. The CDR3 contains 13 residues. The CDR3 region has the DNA TGTGCCAGCAGTTTATTTAGGGGTGGGGGCTACACCTTC. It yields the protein CASSLFRGGGYTF.

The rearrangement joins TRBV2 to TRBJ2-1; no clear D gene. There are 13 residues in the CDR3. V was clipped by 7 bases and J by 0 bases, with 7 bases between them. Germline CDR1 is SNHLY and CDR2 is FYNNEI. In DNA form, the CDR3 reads TGTGCCAGCAACCCCAGCTCCTACAATGAGCAGTTCTTC. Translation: CASNPSSYNEQFF.

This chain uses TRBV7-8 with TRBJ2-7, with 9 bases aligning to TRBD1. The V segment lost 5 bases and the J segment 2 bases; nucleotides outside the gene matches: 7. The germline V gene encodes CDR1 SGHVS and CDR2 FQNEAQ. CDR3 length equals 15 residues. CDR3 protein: CASSRRRDRAYEQYF. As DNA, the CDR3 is TGTGCCAGCAGCCGACGGAGGGACAGGGCCTACGAGCAGTACTTC.

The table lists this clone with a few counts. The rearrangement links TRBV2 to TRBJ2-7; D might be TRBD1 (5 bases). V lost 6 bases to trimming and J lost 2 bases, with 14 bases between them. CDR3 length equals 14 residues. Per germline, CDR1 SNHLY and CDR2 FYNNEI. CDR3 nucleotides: TGTGCCAGCAGCTCGACAGTGCCCCCCTACGAGCAGTACTTC. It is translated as CASSSTVPPYEQYF.

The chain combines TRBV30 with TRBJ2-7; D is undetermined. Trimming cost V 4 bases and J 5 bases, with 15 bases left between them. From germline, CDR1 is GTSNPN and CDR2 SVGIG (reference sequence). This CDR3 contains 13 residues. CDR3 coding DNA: TGTGCCTGGAATCGGGTTTCATTGGACGAGCAGTACTTC. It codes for CAWNRVSLDEQYF.

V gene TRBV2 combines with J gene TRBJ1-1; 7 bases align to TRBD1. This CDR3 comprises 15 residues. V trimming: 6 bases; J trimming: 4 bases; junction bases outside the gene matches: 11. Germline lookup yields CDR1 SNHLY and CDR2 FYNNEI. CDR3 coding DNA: TGTGCCAGCAGGTGGAGGGGGCTATATGTCACTGAAGCTTTCTTT. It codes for CASRWRGLYVTEAFF.

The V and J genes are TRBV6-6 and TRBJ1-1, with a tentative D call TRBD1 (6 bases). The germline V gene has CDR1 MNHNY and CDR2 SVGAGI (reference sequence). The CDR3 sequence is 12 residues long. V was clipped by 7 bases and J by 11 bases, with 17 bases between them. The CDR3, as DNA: TGTGCCAGCATCACACGGGGGGGCCAGGCTTTCTTT. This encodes CASITRGGQAFF.

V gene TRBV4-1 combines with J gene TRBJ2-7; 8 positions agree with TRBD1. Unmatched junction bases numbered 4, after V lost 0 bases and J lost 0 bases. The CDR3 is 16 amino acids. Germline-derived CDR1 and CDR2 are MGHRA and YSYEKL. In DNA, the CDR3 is TGCGCCAGCAGCCAAGATATGACAGGGGCCTCCTACGAGCAGTACTTC. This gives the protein CASSQDMTGASYEQYF.

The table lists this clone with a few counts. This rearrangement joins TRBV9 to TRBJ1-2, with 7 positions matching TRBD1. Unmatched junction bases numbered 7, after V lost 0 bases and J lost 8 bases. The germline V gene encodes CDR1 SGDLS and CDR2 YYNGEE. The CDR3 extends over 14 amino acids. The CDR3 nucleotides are TGTGCCAGCAGCGTAGTTGGAGGGGGCAACGGCTACACCTTC. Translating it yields CASSVVGGGNGYTF.

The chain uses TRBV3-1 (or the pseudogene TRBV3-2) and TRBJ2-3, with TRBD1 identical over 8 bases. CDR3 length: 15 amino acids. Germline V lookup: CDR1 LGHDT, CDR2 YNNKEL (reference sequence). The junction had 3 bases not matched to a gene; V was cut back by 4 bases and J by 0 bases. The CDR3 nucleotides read TGTGCCAGCAGCCTGCGGACAGGGAGCACAGATACGCAGTATTTT. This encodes CASSLRTGSTDTQYF.

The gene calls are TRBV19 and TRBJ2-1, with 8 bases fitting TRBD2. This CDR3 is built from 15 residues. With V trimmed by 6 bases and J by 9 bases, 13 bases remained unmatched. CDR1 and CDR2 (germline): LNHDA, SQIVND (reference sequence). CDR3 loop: CASRTLSREEGEQFF. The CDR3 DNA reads TGTGCCAGTAGGACCCTCTCGCGGGAGGAGGGTGAGCAGTTCTTC.

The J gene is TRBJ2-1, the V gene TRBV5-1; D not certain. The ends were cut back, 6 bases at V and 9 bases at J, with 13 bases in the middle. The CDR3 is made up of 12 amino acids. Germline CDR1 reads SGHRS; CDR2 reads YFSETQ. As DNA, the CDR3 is TGCGCCAGCAACCACAAGATTGGTGAGCAGTTCTTC. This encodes CASNHKIGEQFF.

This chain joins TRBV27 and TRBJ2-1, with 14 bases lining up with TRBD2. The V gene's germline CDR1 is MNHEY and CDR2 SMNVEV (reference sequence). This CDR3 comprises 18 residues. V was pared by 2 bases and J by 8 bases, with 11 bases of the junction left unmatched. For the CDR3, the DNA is TGTGCCAGCAGTTTACGACTAGCGGGAGGGCCATTACACTATGAGCAGTTCTTC. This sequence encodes CASSLRLAGGPLHYEQFF.

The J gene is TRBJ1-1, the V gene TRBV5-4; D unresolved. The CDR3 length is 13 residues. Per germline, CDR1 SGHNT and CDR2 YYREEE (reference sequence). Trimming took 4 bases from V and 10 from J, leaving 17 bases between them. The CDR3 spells CASSSPGNLRAFF. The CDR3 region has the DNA TGTGCCAGCAGCAGCCCGGGGAACCTAAGAGCTTTCTTT.

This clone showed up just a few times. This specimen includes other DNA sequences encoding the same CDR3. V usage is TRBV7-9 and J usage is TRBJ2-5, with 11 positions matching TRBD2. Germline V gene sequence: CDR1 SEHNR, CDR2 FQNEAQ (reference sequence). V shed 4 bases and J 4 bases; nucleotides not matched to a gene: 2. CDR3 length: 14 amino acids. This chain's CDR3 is CASSSGLAGETQYF. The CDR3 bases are TGTGCCAGCAGCTCCGGACTAGCGGGAGAGACCCAGTACTTC.

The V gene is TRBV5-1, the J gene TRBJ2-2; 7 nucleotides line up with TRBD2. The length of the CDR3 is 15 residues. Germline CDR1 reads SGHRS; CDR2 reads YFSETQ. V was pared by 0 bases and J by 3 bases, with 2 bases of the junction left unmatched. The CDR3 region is CASSLEGRDTGELFF. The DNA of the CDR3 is TGCGCCAGCAGCTTGGAAGGGAGGGACACCGGGGAGCTGTTTTTT.

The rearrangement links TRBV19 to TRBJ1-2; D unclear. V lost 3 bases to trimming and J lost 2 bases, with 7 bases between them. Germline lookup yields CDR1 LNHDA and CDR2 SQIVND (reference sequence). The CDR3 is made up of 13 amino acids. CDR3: CASSIGGNYGYTF. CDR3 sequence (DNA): TGTGCCAGTAGTATCGGCGGAAACTATGGCTACACCTTC.

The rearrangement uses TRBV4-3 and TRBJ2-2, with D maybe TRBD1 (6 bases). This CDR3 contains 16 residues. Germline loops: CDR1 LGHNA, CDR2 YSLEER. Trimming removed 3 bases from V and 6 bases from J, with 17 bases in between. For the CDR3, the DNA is TGCGCCAGCAGCCACGGTGCAGCAGGGGACGCCGGGGAGCTGTTTTTT. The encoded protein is CASSHGAAGDAGELFF.

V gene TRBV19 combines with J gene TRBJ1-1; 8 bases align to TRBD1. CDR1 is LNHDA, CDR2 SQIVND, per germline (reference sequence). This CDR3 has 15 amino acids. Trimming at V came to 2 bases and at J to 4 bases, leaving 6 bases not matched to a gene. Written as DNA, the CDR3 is TGTGCCAGTAGTATAACCTCCGGGACAGGCACTGAAGCTTTCTTT. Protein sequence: CASSITSGTGTEAFF.

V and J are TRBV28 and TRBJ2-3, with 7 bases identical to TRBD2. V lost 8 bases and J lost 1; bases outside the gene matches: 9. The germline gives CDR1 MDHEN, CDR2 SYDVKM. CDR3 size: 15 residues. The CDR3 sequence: CASGPSGVGTDTQYF. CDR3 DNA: TGTGCCAGCGGGCCGAGCGGGGTTGGCACAGATACGCAGTATTTT.

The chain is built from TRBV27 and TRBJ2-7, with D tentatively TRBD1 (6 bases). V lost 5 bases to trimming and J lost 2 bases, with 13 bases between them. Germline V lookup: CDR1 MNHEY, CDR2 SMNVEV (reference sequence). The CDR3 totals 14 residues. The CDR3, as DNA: TGTGCCAGCAGTCTCACAGGGAATCCCTACGAGCAGTACTTC. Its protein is CASSLTGNPYEQYF.

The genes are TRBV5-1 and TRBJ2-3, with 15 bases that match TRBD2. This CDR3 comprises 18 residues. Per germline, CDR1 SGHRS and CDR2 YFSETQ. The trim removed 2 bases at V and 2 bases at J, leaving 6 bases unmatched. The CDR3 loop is CASSLGLAGGLNTDTQYF. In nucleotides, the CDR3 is TGCGCCAGCAGCTTAGGACTAGCGGGGGGGCTAAACACAGATACGCAGTATTTT.

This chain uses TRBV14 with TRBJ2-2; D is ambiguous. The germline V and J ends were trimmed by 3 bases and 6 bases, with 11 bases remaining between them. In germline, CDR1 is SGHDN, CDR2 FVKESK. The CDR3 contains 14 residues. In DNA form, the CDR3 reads TGTGCCAGCAGCCAGGTCATGGCGGCCGGGGAGCTGTTTTTT. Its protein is CASSQVMAAGELFF. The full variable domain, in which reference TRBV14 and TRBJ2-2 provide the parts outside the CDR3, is EAGVTQFPSHSVIEKGQTVTLRCDPISGHDNLYWYRRVMGKEIKFLLHFVKESKQDESGMPNNRFLAERTGGTYSTLKVQPAELEDSGVYFCASSQVMAAGELFFGEGSRLTVL.

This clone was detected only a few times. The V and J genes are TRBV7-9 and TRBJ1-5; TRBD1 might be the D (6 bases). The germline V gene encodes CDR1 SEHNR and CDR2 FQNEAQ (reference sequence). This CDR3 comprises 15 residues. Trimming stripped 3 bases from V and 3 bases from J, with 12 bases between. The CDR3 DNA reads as TGTGCCAGCAGCTTGGGGGCAGGGATCAATCAGCCCCAGCATTTT. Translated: CASSLGAGINQPQHF.

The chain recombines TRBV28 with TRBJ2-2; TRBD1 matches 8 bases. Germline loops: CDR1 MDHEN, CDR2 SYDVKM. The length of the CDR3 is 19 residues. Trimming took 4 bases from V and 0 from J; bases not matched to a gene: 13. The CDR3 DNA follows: TGTGCCAGCAGTTCCCCCTTGAGTCGGGGACAGGCGAACACCGGGGAGCTGTTTTTT. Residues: CASSSPLSRGQANTGELFF.

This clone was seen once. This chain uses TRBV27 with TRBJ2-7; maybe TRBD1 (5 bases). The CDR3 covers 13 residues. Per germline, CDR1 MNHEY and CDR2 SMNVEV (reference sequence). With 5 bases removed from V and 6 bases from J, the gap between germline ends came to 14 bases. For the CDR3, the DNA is TGTGCCAGCAGTACCGCAGGGATTCTCGAGCAGTACTTC. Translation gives CASSTAGILEQYF.

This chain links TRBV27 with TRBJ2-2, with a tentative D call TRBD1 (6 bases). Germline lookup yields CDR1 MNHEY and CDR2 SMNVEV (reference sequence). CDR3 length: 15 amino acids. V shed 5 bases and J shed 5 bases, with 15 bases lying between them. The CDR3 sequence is CASSPKGQLTGELFF. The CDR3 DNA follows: TGTGCCAGCAGTCCTAAAGGACAGCTAACCGGGGAGCTGTTTTTT.

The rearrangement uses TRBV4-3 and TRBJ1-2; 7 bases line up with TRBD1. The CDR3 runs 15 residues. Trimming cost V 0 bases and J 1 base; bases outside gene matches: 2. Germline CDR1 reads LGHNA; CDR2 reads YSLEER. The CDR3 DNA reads TGCGCCAGCAGCCAAGAACAGGGGAGTAACTATGGCTACACCTTC. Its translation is CASSQEQGSNYGYTF.

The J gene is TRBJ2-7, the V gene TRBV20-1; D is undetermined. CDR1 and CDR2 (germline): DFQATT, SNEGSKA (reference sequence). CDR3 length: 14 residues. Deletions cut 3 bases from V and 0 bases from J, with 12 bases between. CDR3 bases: TGCAGTGCTAGTACTCCCAAAAGCTCCTACGAGCAGTACTTC. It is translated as CSASTPKSSYEQYF.

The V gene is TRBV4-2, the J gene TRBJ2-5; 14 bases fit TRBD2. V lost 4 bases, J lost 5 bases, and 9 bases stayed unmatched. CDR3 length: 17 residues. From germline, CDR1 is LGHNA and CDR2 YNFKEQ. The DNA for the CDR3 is TGTGCCAGCAGCCCAAGACTAGCGGGAGGGCCGGGGGAGACCCAGTACTTC. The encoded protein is CASSPRLAGGPGETQYF.

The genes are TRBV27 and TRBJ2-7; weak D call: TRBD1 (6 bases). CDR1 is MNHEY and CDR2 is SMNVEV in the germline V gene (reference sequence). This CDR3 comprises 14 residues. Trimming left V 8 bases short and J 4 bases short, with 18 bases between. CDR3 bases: TGTGCCAGCGGTGCCCGGGCAGGGGAATACGAGCAGTACTTC. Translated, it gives CASGARAGEYEQYF.